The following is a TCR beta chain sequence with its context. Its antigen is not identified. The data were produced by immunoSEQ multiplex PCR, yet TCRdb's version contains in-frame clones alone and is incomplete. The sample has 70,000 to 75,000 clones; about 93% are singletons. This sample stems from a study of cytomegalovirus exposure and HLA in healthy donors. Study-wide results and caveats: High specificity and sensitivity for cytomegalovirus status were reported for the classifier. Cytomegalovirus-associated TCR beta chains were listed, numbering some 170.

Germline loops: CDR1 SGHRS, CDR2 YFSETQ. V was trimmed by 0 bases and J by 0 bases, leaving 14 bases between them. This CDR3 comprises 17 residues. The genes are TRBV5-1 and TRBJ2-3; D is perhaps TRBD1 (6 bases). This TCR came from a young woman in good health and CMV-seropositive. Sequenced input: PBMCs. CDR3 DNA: TGCGCCAGCAGCTTGGCGACAGGACAGCTCAGCACAGATACGCAGTATTTT. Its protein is CASSLATGQLSTDTQYF. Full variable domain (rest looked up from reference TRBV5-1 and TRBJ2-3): KAGVTQTPRYLIKTRGQQVTLSCSPISGHRSVSWYQQTPGQGLQFLFEYFSETQRNKGNFPGRFSGRQFSNSRSEMNVSTLELGDSALYLCASSLATGQLSTDTQYFGPGTRLTVL.